One T cell receptor beta chain is described in this entry. No antigen is known for it. The data were produced by immunoSEQ multiplex PCR, yet TCRdb's version contains in-frame clones alone and is incomplete. The sample lists 60,000 to 65,000 clones, around 80% seen once, with under 7% in the top ten. This record belongs to a study of radiation and T cells in renal cell carcinoma. On the study more broadly: Nephrectomy followed 15 Gy stereotactic body radiation by 4 weeks.

Notes on the study in general: Top tumor clonotypes rose in blood 2 weeks post-radiation, then contracted. Baseline intratumoral clonotype presence is unknown without pretreatment biopsies.

Time point defined: blood 2 weeks post-SBRT. Treatment here: 15 Gy SBRT to primary tumor, nephrectomy 4 weeks later. Blood was sampled at baseline, 2 weeks and 4 weeks after SBRT. The V gene lost 3 bases and the J gene lost 0 bases, with 17 bases spanning the gap. The CDR3 sequence is 17 residues long. Germline V gives CDR1 KGHSH, CDR2 LQKENI. This chain uses TRBV18 with TRBJ1-2; D is possibly TRBD1 (5 bases). The receptor's source is a man in his 60s with renal cell carcinoma. The source material was blood, sampled from a patient whose treatment included radiotherapy and nephrectomy. DNA of the CDR3: TGTGCCAGCTCACCGTCTGCACTGACAGCGGCTAACTATGGCTACACCTTC. Translating gives CASSPSALTAANYGYTF.